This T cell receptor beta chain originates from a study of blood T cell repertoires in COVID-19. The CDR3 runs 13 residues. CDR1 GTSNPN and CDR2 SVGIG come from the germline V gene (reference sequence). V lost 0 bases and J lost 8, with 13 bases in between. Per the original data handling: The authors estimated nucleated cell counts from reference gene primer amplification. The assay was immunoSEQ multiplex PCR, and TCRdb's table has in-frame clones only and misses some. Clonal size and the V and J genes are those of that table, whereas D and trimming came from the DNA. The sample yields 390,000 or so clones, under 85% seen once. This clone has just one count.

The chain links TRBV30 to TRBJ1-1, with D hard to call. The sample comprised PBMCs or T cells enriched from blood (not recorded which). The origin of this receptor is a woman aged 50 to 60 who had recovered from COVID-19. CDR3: CAWSVREGMEAFF. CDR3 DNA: TGTGCCTGGAGTGTGAGGGAAGGTATGGAAGCTTTCTTT.